Below, 26 T cell receptor beta chains from the same sample are listed, as sequenced in a study of breast tumors, draining lymph nodes, adjacent tissues. In TCRdb, the multiplex PCR reads were re-called with MiXCR into one record per CDR3 protein. The data show 100,000 or so distinct CDR3 sequences, approximately 21% seen once. Breast cancer patients provided tissue from their axillary draining lymph nodes. The sequenced sample was axillary lymph node tissue. These receptors all come from a female donor with breast cancer. Some clones in this sample may be carry-over from other donors' samples.

This clonotype was seen a handful of times. The CDR3 sequence is CASRDSDLRKLFF. Here the CDR3 DNA reads TGTGCCAGTAGGGACAGCGACCTTCGGAAACTGTTTTTT. The gene calls are TRBV6-1 and TRBJ1-4, with TRBD1 matching over 7 bases. Germline V CDR1 and CDR2: MNHNS, SASEGT. This CDR3 has 13 amino acids. Trimming at V came to 9 bases and at J to 11 bases, leaving 12 bases not matched to a gene.

As regards this clonotype: A much larger clonotype is one base distant, so this may be a read error. As DNA, the CDR3 is TGTGCCTCCGGAGCTTCAGTTTGCGAGCAGTACTTC. It codes for CASGASVCEQYF. The chain joins TRBV19 to TRBJ2-7; D call uncertain. With 11 bases removed from V and 6 bases from J, the gap between germline ends came to 17 bases. This CDR3 spans 12 amino acids. Germline V gives CDR1 LNHDA, CDR2 SQIVND (reference sequence).

The genes are TRBV5-5 and TRBJ2-4; TRBD2 is a possible D gene (5 bases). Trimming took off 1 base at V and 0 bases at J, with 11 bases between the two ends. The CDR3 has 16 residues. Germline V gene lookup returns CDR1 SGHKS and CDR2 YYEKEE (reference sequence). DNA of the CDR3: TGTGCCAGCAGCTTGTATCTAGCCCGAGCCAAAAACATTCAGTACTTC. Its protein product is CASSLYLARAKNIQYF. The variable domain in full, completed from reference TRBV5-5 and TRBJ2-4, reads DAGVTQSPTHLIKTRGQQVTLRCSPISGHKSVSWYQQVLGQGPQFIFQYYEKEERGRGNFPDRFSARQFPNYSSELNVNALLLGDSALYLCASSLYLARAKNIQYFGAGTRLSVL.

A word on this clonotype: A much larger clone lies one base from this, so it may be a read error. This chain uses TRBV12-3 or TRBV12-4 with TRBJ1-2; D is perhaps TRBD1 (6 bases). V dropped 7 bases and J dropped 3 bases, with 15 bases sitting between them. CDR3 length: 14 residues. CDR3 nucleotide sequence: TGTGCCAGCACCGTGAGACAGGTAGACTATGGCTACACCTTC. Protein sequence: CASTVRQVDYGYTF.

The table lists this clonotype with many counts. The chain has TRBV25-1 and TRBJ2-1; maybe TRBD1 (6 bases). This CDR3 spans 13 amino acids. Trimming took 9 bases from V and 0 from J, leaving 9 bases between them. CDR1 MGHDK and CDR2 SYGVNS come from the germline V gene. CDR3 sequence: CASADSSYNEQFF. CDR3 DNA sequence: TGTGCCAGTGCGGACAGCTCCTACAATGAGCAGTTCTTC.

This chain links TRBV6-5 with TRBJ1-2; 8 positions agree with TRBD1. Germline V CDR1 and CDR2: MNHEY, SVGAGI. J lost 4 bases, V lost 5 bases, and 9 bases had no gene match. This CDR3 contains 15 residues. In nucleotides, the CDR3 is TGTGCCAGCAGTCCGCAGACAGGGGCCATCTATGGCTACACCTTC. Translating gives CASSPQTGAIYGYTF.

This clonotype was seen at least ten times. This chain uses TRBV5-1 with TRBJ1-2; weak D call: TRBD1 (5 bases). Trimming shortened V by 5 bases and J by 0 bases, and 14 bases separated the two germline ends. This CDR3 comprises 15 residues. CDR1 is SGHRS and CDR2 is YFSETQ in the germline V gene. The CDR3 nucleotides are TGCGCCAGCAGTCCCACAGGACTTACTAACTATGGCTACACCTTC. As protein: CASSPTGLTNYGYTF.

The V gene is TRBV5-6, the J gene TRBJ1-4; 7 nucleotides align to TRBD1. CDR3 length equals 14 residues. Germline loops: CDR1 SGHDT, CDR2 YYEEEE. V trimming: 7 bases; J trimming: 11 bases; junction bases outside the gene matches: 14. As DNA, the CDR3 is TGTGCCAGCTCCCCTGTGGGACAGTCCGAGAAACTGTTTTTT. This gives the protein CASSPVGQSEKLFF.

This clonotype has a count of ten or more. This chain connects TRBV19 to TRBJ1-2; 8 bases are shared with TRBD1. This CDR3 has 19 amino acids. Unmatched junction bases numbered 14, after V lost 1 base and J lost 1 base. CDR1 and CDR2 from the germline V gene are LNHDA and SQIVND (reference sequence). The CDR3 loop is CASSIAPGQGKKGNYGYTF. CDR3 sequence (DNA): TGTGCCAGTAGTATAGCTCCAGGACAGGGAAAGAAGGGTAACTATGGCTACACCTTC.

This clonotype occurred many times. This chain uses TRBV7-8 with TRBJ2-5, with 7 bases lining up with TRBD1. The CDR3 contains 14 residues. V shed 4 bases and J 4 bases; nucleotides not matched to a gene: 6. Germline assignment: CDR1 SGHVS and CDR2 FQNEAQ. DNA for the CDR3: TGTGCCAGCAGCTCAGAATACAGGGGAGAGACCCAGTACTTC. Translated: CASSSEYRGETQYF. Filled out from reference TRBV7-8 and TRBJ2-5, the complete variable domain reads GAGVSQSPRYKVAKRGQDVALRCDPISGHVSLFWYQQALGQGPEFLTYFQNEAQLDKSGLPSDRFFAERPEGSVSTLKIQRTQQEDSAVYLCASSSEYRGETQYFGPGTRLLVL.

This clonotype was detected many times. The chain couples TRBV29-1 to TRBJ2-3; the D gene could be TRBD1 or TRBD2 (6 bases each). The CDR3 consists of 13 residues. The germline V gene has CDR1 SQVTM and CDR2 ANQGSEA. Trimming cost V 3 bases and J 2 bases, with 9 bases left between them. CDR3 residues: CSVDRGLTDTQYF. Here the CDR3 DNA reads TGCAGCGTTGATCGGGGGCTCACAGATACGCAGTATTTT.

In its sample, this clonotype was seen a few times. The chain uses TRBV2 and TRBJ2-2, with D possibly called TRBD1 or TRBD2 (6 bases each). The germline V gene encodes CDR1 SNHLY and CDR2 FYNNEI. V lost 6 bases to trimming and J lost 0 bases, with 14 bases between them. This CDR3 is built from 16 residues. The DNA of the CDR3 is TGTGCCAGCAGCGCCCTTGGGGGGCCGAACACCGGGGAGCTGTTTTTT. It translates to CASSALGGPNTGELFF.

This clonotype was seen ten or more times. The rearrangement links TRBV5-4 to TRBJ1-2, with TRBD1 identical over 7 bases. V trimming: 4 bases; J trimming: 8 bases; junction bases outside the gene matches: 14. The CDR3 is made up of 15 amino acids. In germline, CDR1 is SGHNT, CDR2 YYREEE (reference sequence). The CDR3 coding sequence is TGTGCCAGCAGCACTCAAGACAGGGTGTATGAGGGCTACACCTTC. This gives the protein CASSTQDRVYEGYTF.

This chain uses TRBV19 with TRBJ1-6; perhaps TRBD1 as D (6 bases). Trimming left V 3 bases short and J 9 bases short, with 15 bases between. The CDR3 extends over 15 amino acids. Germline assignment: CDR1 LNHDA and CDR2 SQIVND (reference sequence). The CDR3 DNA reads TGTGCCAGTAGTATTGGCCGGGGGACAAGTTCACCCCTCCACTTT. Its protein is CASSIGRGTSSPLHF.

This clonotype occurred many times. V is TRBV12-3 or TRBV12-4 and J is TRBJ2-1; D is unresolved. The V end lost 7 bases, the J end lost 0 bases, and 7 bases lay between the germline ends. This CDR3 is built from 13 residues. The CDR3 DNA reads as TGTGCCAGCACTGGATACTCCTACAATGAGCAGTTCTTC. This translates into CASTGYSYNEQFF.

Ten or more counts support this clonotype. The chain combines TRBV6-1 with TRBJ1-4, with 9 positions matching TRBD1. This CDR3 comprises 14 residues. V shed 4 bases and J 8 bases; nucleotides not matched to a gene: 5. Germline V gene sequence: CDR1 MNHNS, CDR2 SASEGT. The CDR3 spells CASSGDRGIEKLFF. As DNA, the CDR3 is TGTGCCAGCAGTGGTGACAGGGGGATCGAAAAACTGTTTTTT.

This clonotype was observed many times. This chain uses TRBV2 with TRBJ2-5; D not certain. There are 14 residues in the CDR3. V lost 2 bases and J lost 2, with 9 bases in between. Germline CDR1 reads SNHLY; CDR2 reads FYNNEI. In nucleotides, the CDR3 is TGTGCCAGCAGTGAATTAGGAATTCAAGAGACCCAGTACTTC. It codes for CASSELGIQETQYF.

This clonotype appeared many times. The V and J genes are TRBV5-5 and TRBJ2-7, with 7 bases matching TRBD1. Germline V CDR1 and CDR2: SGHKS, YYEKEE (reference sequence). The CDR3 is 17 amino acids. The V gene end was trimmed by 1 base and the J gene end by 3 bases; junction bases not matched to a gene: 13. The CDR3 DNA follows: TGTGCCAGCAGCTTGCGAATTCGACAGGGAAAGAGCTACGAGCAGTACTTC. Translation gives CASSLRIRQGKSYEQYF. Combining the CDR3 with reference TRBV5-5 and TRBJ2-7 gives the whole variable domain DAGVTQSPTHLIKTRGQQVTLRCSPISGHKSVSWYQQVLGQGPQFIFQYYEKEERGRGNFPDRFSARQFPNYSSELNVNALLLGDSALYLCASSLRIRQGKSYEQYFGPGTRLTVT.

This clonotype was detected a few times. The gene calls are TRBV13 and TRBJ2-3; 7 bases line up with TRBD2. V gave up 5 bases and J gave up 2 bases; unmatched junction bases: 19. The CDR3 has 19 residues. CDR1 and CDR2 (germline): PRHDT, FYEKMQ (reference sequence). DNA for the CDR3: TGTGCCAGCAGCGCACAATCCCCGGTGGCGGGAGCTTACACAGATACGCAGTATTTT. Translation gives CASSAQSPVAGAYTDTQYF.

This clonotype is medium-sized. This rearrangement joins TRBV20-1 to TRBJ2-7, with D maybe TRBD1 (5 bases). Germline assignment: CDR1 DFQATT and CDR2 SNEGSKA (reference sequence). Trimming took 0 bases from V and 1 from J, leaving 10 bases between them. This CDR3 has 14 amino acids. CDR3 in amino acids: CSARERTRSYEQYF. The CDR3 DNA sequence: TGCAGTGCTAGAGAACGGACAAGATCCTACGAGCAGTACTTC.

Regarding this clonotype: Since a much larger clone is just one base distant, this may be a read error. The V call is TRBV20-1, the J call TRBJ2-2; TRBD1 aligns across 9 bases. CDR3 length: 14 residues. J lost 5 bases, V lost 6 bases, and 7 bases had no gene match. Germline CDR1 is DFQATT and CDR2 is SNEGSKA (reference sequence). DNA of the CDR3: TGCAGTGCGACCGGGACAGGGTGGACCGGGGAGCTGTTTTTT. Translating it yields CSATGTGWTGELFF.

V gene TRBV30 combines with J gene TRBJ2-7; 8 positions match TRBD2. Trimming took 2 bases from V and 2 from J; bases not matched to a gene: 8. The germline V gene encodes CDR1 GTSNPN and CDR2 SVGIG (reference sequence). The CDR3 totals 15 residues. CDR3 in amino acids: CAWSYLAGRAYEQYF. The CDR3 DNA sequence: TGTGCCTGGAGTTATCTAGCGGGTCGAGCCTACGAGCAGTACTTC.

The table lists this clonotype with many counts. The V gene is TRBV2, the J gene TRBJ2-2; the match to TRBD1 covers 9 bases. The CDR3 extends over 14 amino acids. V shed 5 bases and J 4 bases; nucleotides not matched to a gene: 2. Germline CDR1 SNHLY, CDR2 FYNNEI. CDR3 protein: CASSRTGVTGELFF. CDR3 DNA: TGTGCCAGCAGTCGGACAGGGGTCACCGGGGAGCTGTTTTTT.

The gene calls are TRBV12-3 or TRBV12-4 and TRBJ1-3, with D tentatively TRBD1 (5 bases). V gave up 3 bases and J gave up 7 bases, with 7 bases separating them. The CDR3 has 12 residues. CDR3 protein: CASSFWGNTIYF. Here the CDR3 DNA reads TGTGCCAGCAGTTTTTGGGGGAACACCATATATTTT.

In this sample, this clonotype turned up many times. V is TRBV7-6 and J is TRBJ1-2; 10 bases agree with TRBD1. The trim removed 5 bases at V and 8 bases at J, leaving 5 bases unmatched. The CDR3 spans 13 residues. Germline values: CDR1 SGHVS, CDR2 FNYEAQ. The chain's CDR3 is CASSRDRGYGYTF. The CDR3 nucleotides are TGTGCCAGCAGCCGGGACAGGGGTTACGGCTACACCTTC.

This rearrangement joins TRBV27 to TRBJ2-2, with TRBD1 matching over 8 bases. The CDR3 has 15 amino acids. Unmatched junction bases numbered 4, after V lost 3 bases and J lost 4 bases. From germline, CDR1 is MNHEY and CDR2 SMNVEV (reference sequence). The CDR3 region has the DNA TGTGCCAGCAGTTTCGGACAGGGCGGCACCGGGGAGCTGTTTTTT. Its protein product is CASSFGQGGTGELFF.